The 3 T cell receptor beta chains below come from one sample, sequenced in a study of long-term antiretroviral therapy in people with HIV. Assay version v3.0 of immunoSEQ was used, and it was run at survey level. TCRdb's copy holds only in-frame clones and misses some; the assay was immunoSEQ multiplex PCR. The repertoire holds some 24,000 clones, with 87% as singletons. The sequenced sample was unsorted PBMCs, obtained 1.8 years before starting antiretroviral therapy. The origin of the receptors is a man aged 45 to 65 with HIV.

In this sample, this clone turned up once. The gene calls are TRBV5-1 and TRBJ1-4, with no clear D. This CDR3 is 15 amino acids long. The germline V gene has CDR1 SGHRS and CDR2 YFSETQ. The V end was cut by 0 bases, the J end by 6 bases, with 12 bases between. The CDR3 bases are TGCGCCAGCAGCTTGGCTGTGGGTCTTGATGAAAAACTGTTTTTT. The encoded protein is CASSLAVGLDEKLFF. Full variable domain (missing parts from reference TRBV5-1 and TRBJ1-4): KAGVTQTPRYLIKTRGQQVTLSCSPISGHRSVSWYQQTPGQGLQFLFEYFSETQRNKGNFPGRFSGRQFSNSRSEMNVSTLELGDSALYLCASSLAVGLDEKLFFGSGTQLSVL.

The rearrangement uses TRBV30 and TRBJ1-2; D possibly corresponds to TRBD1 (6 bases). The CDR3 is 13 residues long. Germline-derived CDR1 and CDR2 are GTSNPN and SVGIG (reference sequence). With 5 bases removed from V and 4 bases from J, the gap between germline ends came to 14 bases. The CDR3 protein is CAWYREWGYGYTF. In DNA form, the CDR3 reads TGTGCCTGGTACAGGGAATGGGGCTATGGCTACACCTTC.

The rearrangement links TRBV9 to TRBJ2-7; 8 bases align to TRBD1. V gave up 4 bases and J gave up 3 bases; unmatched junction bases: 9. Germline CDR1 SGDLS, CDR2 YYNGEE. The CDR3 has 15 amino acids. The CDR3 DNA is TGTGCCAGCAGCTTCCGGGACAGGATAGACTACGAGCAGTACTTC. Residues: CASSFRDRIDYEQYF. Looking up the rest from reference TRBV9 and TRBJ2-7 gives the full variable domain: DSGVTQTPKHLITATGQRVTLRCSPRSGDLSVYWYQQSLDQGLQFLIQYYNGEERAKGNILERFSAQQFPDLHSELNLSSLELGDSALYFCASSFRDRIDYEQYFGPGTRLTVT.